This TCR beta chain was identified during a study of T cell responses to AZD1222 COVID-19 vaccine. With respect to this clone: Its antigen is not identified.

The study's findings and limits: Baseline seropositives among AZD1222 recipients totaled only 5 to 7. Researchers report vaccine-associated CD4 TCRs spanning spike, with dominance at 160-218 and 743-854. Recipients of two AZD1222 doses showed rising Spike-specific TCR breadth and depth.

Here immunoSEQ multiplex PCR was the method, and the copy in TCRdb shows in-frame clones only, minus some. The sample carries roughly 150,000 clones, 90% to 95% recorded once. The sequence came from an adult who received the AZD1222 COVID-19 vaccine. The sequenced sample was peripheral blood, obtained 28 days after the second AZD1222 dose.

The CDR3 nucleotides read TGTGCCAGCAGCTACGAACCTAGCGGGGGGGCTAGGGAGACCCAGTACTTC. Translating gives CASSYEPSGGARETQYF. The gene calls are TRBV5-5 and TRBJ2-5; 12 bases are a match to TRBD2. Germline CDR1 is SGHKS and CDR2 is YYEKEE (reference sequence). Trimming at V came to 3 bases and at J to 5 bases, leaving 11 bases not matched to a gene. CDR3 length: 17 amino acids.